A single sample is the source of the 30 T cell receptor beta chains below, sequenced in a study of OX40 agonist ivuxolimab in advanced cancers. Method: immunoSEQ multiplex PCR; TCRdb's copy keeps in-frame clones and lacks some. The data show around 72,000 clones, with 65% to 85% seen just once and around 5% held by the top ten. Sequencing used CD4+ or CD8+ T cells sorted from blood, obtained in a trial of the OX40 agonist ivuxolimab. All receptors derive from an adult with an advanced solid tumor such as melanoma, head and neck, liver or kidney cancer.

The chain joins TRBV30 to TRBJ1-3, with D unclear. This CDR3 region has 14 residues. Trimming pared 0 bases from V and 2 bases from J, leaving 8 bases between. Germline CDR1 reads GTSNPN; CDR2 reads SVGIG (reference sequence). CDR3 in DNA: TGTGCCTGGAGTGTTGGGGTTGCTGGAAACACCATATATTTT. Amino acids: CAWSVGVAGNTIYF.

The V and J genes are TRBV7-3 and TRBJ2-3; perhaps TRBD1 as D (6 bases). The V end lost 3 bases, the J end lost 6 bases, and 10 bases lay between the germline ends. The CDR3 covers 13 residues. From germline, CDR1 is SGHTA and CDR2 FQGTGA. The CDR3 region has the DNA TGTGCCAGCAGCTTGGGGGCCTTGGATACGCAGTATTTT. This encodes CASSLGALDTQYF.

The J gene is TRBJ2-1, the V gene TRBV7-6; 8 bases align to TRBD2. The V and J ends lost 5 bases and 0 bases, in that order; junction bases with no gene match: 3. Germline V gene lookup returns CDR1 SGHVS and CDR2 FNYEAQ. There are 15 residues in the CDR3. The CDR3 DNA reads as TGTGCCAGCAGCCCACGGGGGGGCTCCTACAATGAGCAGTTCTTC. Amino acids: CASSPRGGSYNEQFF.

The genes are TRBV19 and TRBJ1-5, with D possibly being TRBD1 (6 bases). V was pared by 4 bases and J by 4 bases, with 11 bases between. In germline, CDR1 is LNHDA, CDR2 SQIVND (reference sequence). The CDR3 loop spans 14 amino acids. CDR3 DNA: TGTGCCAGTAGTACCAGGGGTCTTAATCAGCCCCAGCATTTT. Encoded protein: CASSTRGLNQPQHF. Full variable domain (rest looked up from reference TRBV19 and TRBJ1-5): DGGITQSPKYLFRKEGQNVTLSCEQNLNHDAMYWYRQDPGQGLRLIYYSQIVNDFQKGDIAEGYSVSREKKESFPLTVTSAQKNPTAFYLCASSTRGLNQPQHFGDGTRLSIL.

This sequence joins TRBV9 and TRBJ1-1, with unresolved D. The CDR3 totals 13 residues. V gave up 4 bases and J gave up 6 bases, with 13 bases separating them. Germline V CDR1 and CDR2: SGDLS, YYNGEE. The chain's CDR3 is CASSPQPFAEAFF. The CDR3 DNA follows: TGTGCCAGCAGCCCACAACCTTTCGCTGAAGCTTTCTTT. Complete variable domain (other parts from reference TRBV9 and TRBJ1-1): DSGVTQTPKHLITATGQRVTLRCSPRSGDLSVYWYQQSLDQGLQFLIQYYNGEERAKGNILERFSAQQFPDLHSELNLSSLELGDSALYFCASSPQPFAEAFFGQGTRLTVV.

A few counts support this clone. This chain links TRBV11-2 with TRBJ2-7; D perhaps matches TRBD2 (7 bases). V shed 5 bases and J shed 4 bases, with 21 bases lying between them. The CDR3 covers 16 residues. Germline V gene lookup returns CDR1 SGHAT and CDR2 FQNNGV. CDR3 sequence (DNA): TGTGCCAGCAGCCCCCTAGGGGGGGCAGGACAATACGAGCAGTACTTC. Translating it yields CASSPLGGAGQYEQYF. The complete variable domain, with remaining parts taken from reference TRBV11-2 and TRBJ2-7, reads EAGVAQSPRYKIIEKRQSVAFWCNPISGHATLYWYQQILGQGPKLLIQFQNNGVVDDSQLPKDRFSAERLKGVDSTLKIQPAKLEDSAVYLCASSPLGGAGQYEQYFGPGTRLTVT.

The V gene is TRBV4-2, the J gene TRBJ1-2; D unresolved. The CDR3 spans 15 residues. Germline V gene lookup returns CDR1 LGHNA and CDR2 YNFKEQ. Trimming cost V 0 bases and J 4 bases, with 12 bases left between them. The CDR3 region has the DNA TGTGCCAGCAGCCAAGAGGAGGCAGCCCTCTATGGCTACACCTTC. This translates into CASSQEEAALYGYTF.

This chain connects TRBV30 to TRBJ1-2, with D possibly being TRBD1 (6 bases). The V gene's germline CDR1 is GTSNPN and CDR2 SVGIG (reference sequence). Trimming shortened V by 4 bases and J by 4 bases, and 13 bases separated the two germline ends. The CDR3 consists of 13 residues. The CDR3 DNA is TGTGCCTGGACCCCTTCCAGGGGCTATGGCTACACCTTC. Its protein product is CAWTPSRGYGYTF.

This clone was counted only a few times. The chain combines TRBV21-1 with TRBJ1-2. TRBV21-1 is tagged as a pseudogene. This CDR3 has 12 residues. The CDR3, as DNA: TGTGCCAACCCGACCCAGGGAGGTGGCTACACCTTC. Translating gives CANPTQGGGYTF.

The chain links TRBV18 to TRBJ2-7; possibly TRBD2 for D (6 bases). Germline lookup yields CDR1 KGHSH and CDR2 LQKENI. V lost 4 bases to trimming and J lost 5 bases, with 18 bases between them. The CDR3 has 15 amino acids. CDR3 protein: CASSLSSVSQNEQYF. In DNA form, the CDR3 reads TGTGCCAGCTCACTCTCTAGCGTATCGCAGAACGAGCAGTACTTC.

V usage is TRBV5-1 and J usage is TRBJ2-1; 16 bases fit TRBD2. The CDR3 sequence is 17 residues long. Losses at the gene ends were 3 bases for V and 3 bases for J; bases not matched to a gene: 3. The germline CDR1 and CDR2 sequences are SGHRS and YFSETQ. The CDR3 DNA follows: TGCGCCAGCAGCTGGGGACTAGCGGGAGGGGGCTACAATGAGCAGTTCTTC. Translated, it gives CASSWGLAGGGYNEQFF.

The chain couples TRBV14 to TRBJ1-3; D is uncertain. V lost 4 bases, J lost 0 bases, and 10 bases lay in between. The CDR3 spans 15 residues. In germline, CDR1 is SGHDN, CDR2 FVKESK. The CDR3 region has the DNA TGTGCCAGCAGCCTTAATTTCCTCTCTGGAAACACCATATATTTT. This gives the protein CASSLNFLSGNTIYF.

This sequence joins TRBV11-3 and TRBJ1-4; D call uncertain. The CDR3 has 15 amino acids. V shed 2 bases and J shed 8 bases, with 15 bases lying between them. Looked up from germline, CDR1 is SGHNT and CDR2 is YENEEA. CDR3 bases: TGTGCCAGCAGCTTAAGCTCTGGCGGGGAGGAAAAACTGTTTTTT. Its translation is CASSLSSGGEEKLFF.

The V gene is TRBV6-5, the J gene TRBJ2-5, with D possibly being TRBD2 (7 bases). Per germline, CDR1 MNHEY and CDR2 SVGAGI. The ends were cut back, 4 bases at V and 4 bases at J, with 19 bases in the middle. There are 16 residues in the CDR3. As DNA, the CDR3 is TGTGCCAGCAGTTTCGGGGGGCGGCCCGCGGGAGAGACCCAGTACTTC. Translation: CASSFGGRPAGETQYF.

In DNA, the CDR3 is TGTGCCAGCAGCTTATCGCTGGCCAACACTGAAGCTTTCTTT. This encodes CASSLSLANTEAFF. V and J are TRBV11-2 and TRBJ1-1; D is unresolved. The germline V gene encodes CDR1 SGHAT and CDR2 FQNNGV. Trimming stripped 2 bases from V and 2 bases from J, with 9 bases between. This CDR3 comprises 14 residues.

V is TRBV4-1 and J is TRBJ2-7, with 14 bases lining up with TRBD2. The ends lost 4 bases at V and 4 bases at J; junction bases unmatched: 3. This CDR3 is built from 15 residues. Germline V gives CDR1 MGHRA, CDR2 YSYEKL. The CDR3 spells CASSPGLAGGYEQYF. CDR3 bases: TGCGCCAGCAGCCCCGGACTAGCGGGAGGTTACGAGCAGTACTTC.

There are a few counts of this clone. The genes are TRBV18 and TRBJ1-2; D is ambiguous. CDR1 is KGHSH and CDR2 is LQKENI in the germline V gene. CDR3 size: 14 residues. V lost 2 bases and J lost 0, with 7 bases in between. CDR3 sequence reads: CASSPTEANYGYTF. The CDR3, as DNA: TGTGCCAGCTCACCAACGGAAGCTAACTATGGCTACACCTTC.

This clone showed up just once. This rearrangement joins TRBV11-3 to TRBJ2-5, with D uncertain. The CDR3 sequence is 12 residues long. Deletions cut 0 bases from V and 4 bases from J, with 3 bases between. Germline loops: CDR1 SGHNT, CDR2 YENEEA. CDR3 loop: CASSLEVETQYF. CDR3 nucleotides: TGTGCCAGCAGCTTAGAGGTAGAGACCCAGTACTTC.

Here the CDR3 reads CASSGDSGTDTQYF. The CDR3 DNA follows: TGTGCCAGCAGTGGAGACAGTGGCACAGATACGCAGTATTTT. The rearrangement uses TRBV2 and TRBJ2-3, with D possibly matching TRBD1 (5 bases). Trimming shortened V by 4 bases and J by 1 base, and 9 bases separated the two germline ends. The germline CDR1 and CDR2 sequences are SNHLY and FYNNEI. This CDR3 comprises 14 residues.

This clone occurred once. This chain uses TRBV7-2 with TRBJ1-3; D remains unclear. Germline loops: CDR1 SGHTA, CDR2 FQGNSA. This CDR3 is 16 amino acids long. Deletions cut 2 bases from V and 0 bases from J, with 11 bases between. The DNA for the CDR3 is TGTGCCAGCAGCTTAAAGGGCGGTCCCTCTGGAAACACCATATATTTT. Protein product: CASSLKGGPSGNTIYF.

The CDR3 is CASTRDGRNTEAFF. In DNA, the CDR3 is TGTGCCAGCACCCGCGATGGGAGGAACACTGAAGCTTTCTTT. This chain joins TRBV2 and TRBJ1-1; no clear D gene. V was pared by 7 bases and J by 1 base, with 13 bases between. Germline V gene lookup returns CDR1 SNHLY and CDR2 FYNNEI. This CDR3 region has 14 residues.

V is TRBV7-2 and J is TRBJ2-5; no firm D call. The J call could be wrong; TRBJ2-7 is a better fit for the DNA end. The germline CDR1 and CDR2 sequences are SGHTA and FQGNSA. CDR3 length equals 14 residues. The CDR3 DNA sequence: TGTGCCAGCAGCATAGGAAGGAGCTCCTACGAGCAGTACTTC. Amino acid sequence: CASSIGRSSYEQYF.

In nucleotides, the CDR3 is TGTGCCAGCAGTGACGAGGCAGTTCGCTCTGGAAACACCATATATTTT. Its translation is CASSDEAVRSGNTIYF. The chain carries TRBV2 and TRBJ1-3; D is undetermined. The CDR3 runs 16 residues. Germline-derived CDR1 and CDR2 are SNHLY and FYNNEI. The V gene lost 3 bases and the J gene lost 0 bases, with 12 bases spanning the gap.

This chain joins TRBV12-2 and TRBJ1-1. TRBV12-2 is tagged as a pseudogene. The CDR3 is 10 residues long. DNA for the CDR3: TGTGCAAGTCGCTTGGGGGAAACTTTCTTT. Its translation: CASRLGETFF.

A word on this clone: At one boundary the junction diverges from the germline segment, which might be a read error. The gene calls are TRBV4-1 and TRBJ1-6; D remains ambiguous. Germline V gene sequence: CDR1 MGHRA, CDR2 YSYEKL. CDR3 length: 15 amino acids. CDR3 sequence reads: CASRQAHSLGSPLHF. The CDR3 DNA reads TGCGCCAGCAGGCAAGCACACTCCCTTGGTTCACCCCTCCACTTT.

The chain has TRBV2 and TRBJ1-5; D is perhaps TRBD1 (5 bases). The CDR3 length is 14 residues. From germline, CDR1 is SNHLY and CDR2 FYNNEI. Trimming pared 6 bases from V and 5 bases from J, leaving 14 bases between. DNA of the CDR3: TGTGCCAGCAGAGGTGGGGGAGGGGATCAGCCCCAGCATTTT. Translation gives CASRGGGGDQPQHF.

J is TRBJ2-4 and V is TRBV7-2, with 12 bases fitting TRBD2. The V gene's germline CDR1 is SGHTA and CDR2 FQGNSA. The V segment lost 5 bases and the J segment 0 bases; nucleotides outside the gene matches: 5. This CDR3 region has 17 residues. CDR3: CASSHRTSGVAKNIQYF. CDR3 in DNA: TGTGCCAGCAGCCACCGGACTAGCGGGGTAGCCAAAAACATTCAGTACTTC.

Only a few counts were recorded for this clone. The chain joins TRBV5-1 to TRBJ2-7, with D perhaps matching TRBD2 (5 bases). V was clipped by 5 bases and J by 1 base, with 7 bases between them. This CDR3 contains 12 residues. Germline values: CDR1 SGHRS, CDR2 YFSETQ. Here the CDR3 DNA reads TGCGCCAGCAGTCGGGGATCCTACGAGCAGTACTTC. Translation gives CASSRGSYEQYF.

This sequence joins TRBV7-3 and TRBJ1-5; TRBD1 matches at 7 bases. Germline lookup yields CDR1 SGHTA and CDR2 FQGTGA. Losses at the gene ends were 4 bases for V and 2 bases for J; bases not matched to a gene: 11. There are 17 residues in the CDR3. CDR3 nucleotide sequence: TGTGCCAGCAGCTCGGCTCGACAGGGTCTCGGCAATCAGCCCCAGCATTTT. This codes for CASSSARQGLGNQPQHF.

The chain joins TRBV5-4 to TRBJ2-7, with 9 bases fitting TRBD2. The V gene's germline CDR1 is SGHNT and CDR2 YYREEE (reference sequence). The length of the CDR3 is 15 residues. The V and J ends lost 5 bases and 4 bases, in that order; junction bases with no gene match: 10. The CDR3 loop is CASSNGASGKYEQYF. The CDR3 nucleotides read TGTGCCAGCAGTAATGGGGCTAGCGGGAAATACGAGCAGTACTTC.